The T cell receptor beta chain under discussion was sequenced for a study of blood T cell repertoires in COVID-19. The overall study: T cells, B-cell-depleted T cells, or PBMCs supplied cDNA or gDNA.

Seattle enrolled patients during active infection and tracked them longitudinally. This clone was observed a handful of times. Other DNA sequences in this sample translate to the same CDR3. This table comes from immunoSEQ multiplex PCR, and its TCRdb copy is limited to in-frame clones, with some not included. The sample yields 200,000 or so clones, about 85% seen once. This sequence was found in a man aged 55-75 years with COVID-19, enrolled during active disease. The sample consisted of peripheral blood.

This chain's CDR3 is CASSSGQNNEKLFF. DNA for the CDR3: TGCGCCAGCAGCTCGGGACAGAATAATGAAAAACTGTTTTTT. The chain employs TRBV5-1 and TRBJ1-4; TRBD1 matches 7 bases. Unmatched junction bases numbered 3, after V lost 3 bases and J lost 4 bases. The CDR3 consists of 14 residues. From germline, CDR1 is SGHRS and CDR2 YFSETQ.